The entry that follows covers one TCR beta chain sequence. The library was built from 400 ng RNA with molecular barcoded adaptors for alpha/delta and beta/gamma chains. Via MiXCR, TCRdb re-called the reads, giving one row per CDR3 protein. This sample has 11,000 to 15,000 distinct CDR3 sequences, with roughly 21% found just once. The CDR3 runs to 16 residues. After removal of 0 bases from V and 4 bases from J, the junction contained 8 bases not matched to a gene. Germline-derived CDR1 and CDR2 are SGHRS and YFSETQ. This sample stems from a study of read filtering for tumor transcriptome and immune sequencing. Study-wide context: DNase treatment preceded whole-transcriptome library preparation.

The receptor comes from a donor aged 40 or over with multiple myeloma. Source material: a population of CD138-negative cells sorted from bone marrow. The chain joins TRBV5-1 to TRBJ2-5, with 8 positions matching TRBD1. DNA for the CDR3: TGCGCCAGCAGCTTGGCGGACAGGGACGTGGGAGAGACCCAGTACTTC. Translation gives CASSLADRDVGETQYF. The whole variable domain, remainder taken from reference TRBV5-1 and TRBJ2-5, is KAGVTQTPRYLIKTRGQQVTLSCSPISGHRSVSWYQQTPGQGLQFLFEYFSETQRNKGNFPGRFSGRQFSNSRSEMNVSTLELGDSALYLCASSLADRDVGETQYFGPGTRLLVL.